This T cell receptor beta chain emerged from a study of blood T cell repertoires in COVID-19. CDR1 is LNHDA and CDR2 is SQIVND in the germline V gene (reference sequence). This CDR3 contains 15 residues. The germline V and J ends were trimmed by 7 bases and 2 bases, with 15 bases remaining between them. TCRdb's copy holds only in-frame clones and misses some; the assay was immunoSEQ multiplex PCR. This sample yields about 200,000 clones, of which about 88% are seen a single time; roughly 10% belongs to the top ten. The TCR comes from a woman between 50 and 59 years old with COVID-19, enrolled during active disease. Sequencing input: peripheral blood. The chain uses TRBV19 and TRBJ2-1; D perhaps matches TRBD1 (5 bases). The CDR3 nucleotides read TGTGCCAGTACCCGGGCCCTAGGGGCCTACAATGAGCAGTTCTTC. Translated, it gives CASTRALGAYNEQFF.